This note documents a single TCR beta chain sequence. The antigen is not known. The record originates from a study of cytomegalovirus exposure and HLA in healthy donors. General study findings and limits: Cytomegalovirus status, reportedly, was diagnosed with high specificity and sensitivity by the classifier.

The study ran its PCR with 60 Vbeta and 13 Jbeta primers. Produced via immunoSEQ multiplex PCR; TCRdb's table is partial and in-frame only. The table records 95,000 to 130,000 clones, about 10% of them present only once. Deletions cut 0 bases from V and 5 bases from J, with 8 bases between. Per germline, CDR1 GTSNPN and CDR2 SVGIG (reference sequence). CDR3 length: 13 residues. The chain couples TRBV30 to TRBJ2-1; D unclear. Sample: PBMCs. The source is a man aged 25 to 40 in good health and CMV-seronegative. DNA for the CDR3: TGTGCCTGGAGTGTTGTCAGGAACAATGAGCAGTTCTTC. Protein: CAWSVVRNNEQFF.